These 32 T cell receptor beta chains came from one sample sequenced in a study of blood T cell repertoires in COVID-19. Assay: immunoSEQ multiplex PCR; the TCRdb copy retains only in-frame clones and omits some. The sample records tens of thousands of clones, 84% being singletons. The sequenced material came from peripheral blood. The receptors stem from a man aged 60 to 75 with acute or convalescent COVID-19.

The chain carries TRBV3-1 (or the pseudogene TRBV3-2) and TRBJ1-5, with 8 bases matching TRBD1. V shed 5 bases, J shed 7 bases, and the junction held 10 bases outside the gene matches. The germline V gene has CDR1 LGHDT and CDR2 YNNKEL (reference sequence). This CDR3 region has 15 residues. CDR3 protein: CASSRDRGAVQPQHF. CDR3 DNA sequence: TGTGCCAGCAGCAGAGACAGGGGCGCGGTCCAGCCCCAGCATTTT.

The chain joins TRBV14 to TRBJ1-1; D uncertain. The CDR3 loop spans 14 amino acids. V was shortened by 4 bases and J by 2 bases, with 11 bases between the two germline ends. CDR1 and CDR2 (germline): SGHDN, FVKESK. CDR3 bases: TGTGCCAGCAGCCCCCGGGTATCAAACACTGAAGCTTTCTTT. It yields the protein CASSPRVSNTEAFF.

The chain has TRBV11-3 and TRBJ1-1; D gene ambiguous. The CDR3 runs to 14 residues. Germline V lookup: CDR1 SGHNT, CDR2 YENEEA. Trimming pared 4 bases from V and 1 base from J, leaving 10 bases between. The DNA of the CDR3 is TGTGCCAGCAGCTCCGACACCCCGAACACTGAAGCTTTCTTT. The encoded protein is CASSSDTPNTEAFF.

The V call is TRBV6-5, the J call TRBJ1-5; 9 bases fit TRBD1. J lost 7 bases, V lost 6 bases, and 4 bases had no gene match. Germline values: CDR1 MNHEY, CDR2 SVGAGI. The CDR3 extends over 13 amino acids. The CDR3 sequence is CASSTGGRQPQHF. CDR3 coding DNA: TGTGCCAGCAGCACAGGGGGCAGACAGCCCCAGCATTTT.

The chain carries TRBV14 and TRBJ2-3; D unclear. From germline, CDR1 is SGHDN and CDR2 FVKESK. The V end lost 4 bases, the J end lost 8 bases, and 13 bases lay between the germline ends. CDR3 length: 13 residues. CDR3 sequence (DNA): TGTGCCAGCAGCCCTACTTCTTCCCCTACGCAGTATTTT. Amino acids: CASSPTSSPTQYF. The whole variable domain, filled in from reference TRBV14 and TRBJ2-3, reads EAGVTQFPSHSVIEKGQTVTLRCDPISGHDNLYWYRRVMGKEIKFLLHFVKESKQDESGMPNNRFLAERTGGTYSTLKVQPAELEDSGVYFCASSPTSSPTQYFGPGTRLTVL.

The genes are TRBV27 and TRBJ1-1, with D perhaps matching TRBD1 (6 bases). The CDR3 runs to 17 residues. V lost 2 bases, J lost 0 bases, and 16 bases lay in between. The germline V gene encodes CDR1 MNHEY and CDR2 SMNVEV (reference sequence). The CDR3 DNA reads TGTGCCAGCAGTTTAAGGCAGGGGTTCTACATGAACACTGAAGCTTTCTTT. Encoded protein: CASSLRQGFYMNTEAFF.

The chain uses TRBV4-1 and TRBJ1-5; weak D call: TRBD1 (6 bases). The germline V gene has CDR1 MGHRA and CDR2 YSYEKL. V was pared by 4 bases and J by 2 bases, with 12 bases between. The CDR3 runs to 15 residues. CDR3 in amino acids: CASSLQGSGNQPQHF. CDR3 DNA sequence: TGCGCCAGCAGCCTACAGGGTAGTGGCAATCAGCCCCAGCATTTT.

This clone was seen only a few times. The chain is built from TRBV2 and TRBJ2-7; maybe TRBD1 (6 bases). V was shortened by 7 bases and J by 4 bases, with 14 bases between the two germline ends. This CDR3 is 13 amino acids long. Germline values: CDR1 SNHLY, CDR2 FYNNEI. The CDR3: CASNRQGIYEQYF. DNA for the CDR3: TGTGCCAGCAATCGGCAGGGGATATACGAGCAGTACTTC.

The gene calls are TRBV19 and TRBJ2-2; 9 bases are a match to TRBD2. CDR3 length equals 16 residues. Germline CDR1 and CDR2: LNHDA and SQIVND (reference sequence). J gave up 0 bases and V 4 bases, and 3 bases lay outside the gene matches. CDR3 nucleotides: TGTGCCAGTAGTAGATTAGCGGGGGCGAACACCGGGGAGCTGTTTTTT. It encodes CASSRLAGANTGELFF.

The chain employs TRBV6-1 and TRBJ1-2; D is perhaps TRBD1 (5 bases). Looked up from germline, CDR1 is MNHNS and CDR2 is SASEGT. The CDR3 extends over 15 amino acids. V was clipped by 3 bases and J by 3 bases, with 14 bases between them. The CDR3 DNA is TGTGCCAGCAGTGACCCGGAAAGGGGCGACTATGGCTACACCTTC. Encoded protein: CASSDPERGDYGYTF.

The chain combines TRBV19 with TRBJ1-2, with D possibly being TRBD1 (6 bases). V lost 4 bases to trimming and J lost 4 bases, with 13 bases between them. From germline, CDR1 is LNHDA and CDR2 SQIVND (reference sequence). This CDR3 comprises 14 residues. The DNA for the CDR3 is TGTGCCAGTAGTACAGGGGCCCCAGCCTATGGCTACACCTTC. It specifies CASSTGAPAYGYTF.

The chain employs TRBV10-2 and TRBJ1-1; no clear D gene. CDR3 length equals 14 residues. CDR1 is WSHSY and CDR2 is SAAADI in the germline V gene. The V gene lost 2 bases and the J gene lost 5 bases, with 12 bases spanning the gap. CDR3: CASSENTLRTEAFF. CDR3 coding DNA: TGCGCCAGCAGTGAGAACACCCTCAGAACTGAAGCTTTCTTT.

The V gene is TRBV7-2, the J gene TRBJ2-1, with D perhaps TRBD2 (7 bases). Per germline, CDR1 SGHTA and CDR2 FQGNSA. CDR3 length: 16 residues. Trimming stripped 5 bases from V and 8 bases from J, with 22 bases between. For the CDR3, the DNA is TGTGCCAGCAGCCCCGTTAGGGGGGGGGCGAATGATGAGCAGTTCTTC. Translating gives CASSPVRGGANDEQFF.

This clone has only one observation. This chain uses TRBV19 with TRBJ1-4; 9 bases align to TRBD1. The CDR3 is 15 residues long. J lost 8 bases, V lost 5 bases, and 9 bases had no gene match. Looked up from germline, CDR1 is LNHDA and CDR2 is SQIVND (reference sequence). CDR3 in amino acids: CASSFIQGAAEKLFF. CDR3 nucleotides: TGTGCCAGTAGTTTCATACAGGGGGCGGCGGAAAAACTGTTTTTT.

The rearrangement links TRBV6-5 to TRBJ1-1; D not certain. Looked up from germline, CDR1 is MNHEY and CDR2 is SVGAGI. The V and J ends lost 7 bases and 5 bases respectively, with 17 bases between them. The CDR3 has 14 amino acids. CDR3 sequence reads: CASTPFNAGTEAFF. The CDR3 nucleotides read TGTGCCAGCACCCCGTTCAACGCGGGGACTGAAGCTTTCTTT.

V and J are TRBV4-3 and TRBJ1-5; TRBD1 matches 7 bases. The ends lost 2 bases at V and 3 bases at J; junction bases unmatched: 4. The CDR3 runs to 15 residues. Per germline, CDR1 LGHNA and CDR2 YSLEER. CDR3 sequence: CASSQTQGTNQPQHF. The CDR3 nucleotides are TGCGCCAGCAGCCAAACACAGGGGACCAATCAGCCCCAGCATTTT.

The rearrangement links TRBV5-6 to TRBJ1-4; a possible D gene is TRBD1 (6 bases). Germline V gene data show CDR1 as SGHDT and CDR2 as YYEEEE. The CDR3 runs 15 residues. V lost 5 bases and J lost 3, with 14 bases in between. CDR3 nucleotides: TGTGCCAGCAGTCCTACAGGGTCAGCTAATGAAAAACTGTTTTTT. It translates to CASSPTGSANEKLFF.

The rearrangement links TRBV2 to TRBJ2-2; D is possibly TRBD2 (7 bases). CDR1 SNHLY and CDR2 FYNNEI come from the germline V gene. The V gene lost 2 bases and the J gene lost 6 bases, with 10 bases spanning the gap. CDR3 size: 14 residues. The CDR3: CASSEIGGAGELFF. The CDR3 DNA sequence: TGTGCCAGCAGTGAAATAGGGGGGGCCGGGGAGCTGTTTTTT.

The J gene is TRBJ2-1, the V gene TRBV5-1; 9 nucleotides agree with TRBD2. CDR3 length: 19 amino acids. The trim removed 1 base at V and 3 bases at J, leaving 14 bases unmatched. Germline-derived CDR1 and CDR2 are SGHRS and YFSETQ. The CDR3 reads CASSLPSGAPSTRYNEQFF. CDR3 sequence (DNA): TGCGCCAGCAGCTTGCCTAGCGGGGCCCCCTCAACTCGCTACAATGAGCAGTTCTTC. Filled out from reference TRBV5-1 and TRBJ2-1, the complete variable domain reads KAGVTQTPRYLIKTRGQQVTLSCSPISGHRSVSWYQQTPGQGLQFLFEYFSETQRNKGNFPGRFSGRQFSNSRSEMNVSTLELGDSALYLCASSLPSGAPSTRYNEQFFGPGTRLTVL.

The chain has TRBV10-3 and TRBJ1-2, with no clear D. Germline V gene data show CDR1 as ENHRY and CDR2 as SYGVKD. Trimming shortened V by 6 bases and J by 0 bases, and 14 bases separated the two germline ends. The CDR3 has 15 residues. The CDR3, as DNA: TGTGCCATCAGCCAGACTCCAGAGGCTAACTATGGCTACACCTTC. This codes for CAISQTPEANYGYTF.

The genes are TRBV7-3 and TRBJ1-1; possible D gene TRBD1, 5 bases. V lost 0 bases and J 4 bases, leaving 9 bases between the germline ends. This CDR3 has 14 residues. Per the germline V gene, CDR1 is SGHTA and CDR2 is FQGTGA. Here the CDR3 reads CASSLTGPGTEAFF. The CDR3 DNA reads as TGTGCCAGCAGCTTAACGGGGCCGGGCACTGAAGCTTTCTTT.

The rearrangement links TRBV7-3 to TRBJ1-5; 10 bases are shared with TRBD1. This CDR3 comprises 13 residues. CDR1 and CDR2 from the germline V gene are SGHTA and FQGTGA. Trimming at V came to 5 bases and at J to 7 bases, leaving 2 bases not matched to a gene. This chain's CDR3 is CASSLDRGQPQHF. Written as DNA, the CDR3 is TGTGCCAGCAGCCTGGACAGGGGGCAGCCCCAGCATTTT.

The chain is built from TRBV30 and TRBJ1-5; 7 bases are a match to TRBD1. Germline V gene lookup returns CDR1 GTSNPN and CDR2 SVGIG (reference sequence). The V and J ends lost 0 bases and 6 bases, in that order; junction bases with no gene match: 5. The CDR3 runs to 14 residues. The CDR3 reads CAWSVGTETQPQHF. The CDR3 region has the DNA TGTGCCTGGAGTGTAGGGACAGAAACTCAGCCCCAGCATTTT.

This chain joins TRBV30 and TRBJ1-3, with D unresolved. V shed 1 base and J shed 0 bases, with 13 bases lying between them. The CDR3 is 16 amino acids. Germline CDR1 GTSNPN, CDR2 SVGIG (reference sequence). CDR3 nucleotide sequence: TGTGCCTGGAGTGGCCGATTAAAGAGCTCTGGAAACACCATATATTTT. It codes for CAWSGRLKSSGNTIYF.

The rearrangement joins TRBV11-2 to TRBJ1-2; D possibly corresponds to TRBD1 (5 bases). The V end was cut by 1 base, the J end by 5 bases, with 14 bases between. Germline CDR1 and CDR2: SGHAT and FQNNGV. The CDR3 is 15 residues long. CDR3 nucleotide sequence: TGTGCCAGCAGCTTAGTCGTGGGGCCGGTTTATGGCTACACCTTC. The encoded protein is CASSLVVGPVYGYTF.

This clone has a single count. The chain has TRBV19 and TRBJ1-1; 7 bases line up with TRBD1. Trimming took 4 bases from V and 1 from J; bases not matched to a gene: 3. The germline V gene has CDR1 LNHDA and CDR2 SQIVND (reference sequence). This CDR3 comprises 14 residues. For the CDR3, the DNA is TGTGCCAGTAGTACCTGGACAGGGAACACTGAAGCTTTCTTT. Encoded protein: CASSTWTGNTEAFF.

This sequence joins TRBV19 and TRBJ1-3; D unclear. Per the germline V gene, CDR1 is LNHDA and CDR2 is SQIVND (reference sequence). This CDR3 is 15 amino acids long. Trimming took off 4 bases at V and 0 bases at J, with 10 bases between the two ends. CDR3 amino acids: CASSTGQISGNTIYF. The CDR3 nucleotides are TGTGCCAGTAGTACGGGTCAAATCTCTGGAAACACCATATATTTT.

CDR3 coding DNA: TGTGCCAGCAGCGGGACAGCTAATGAAAAACTGTTTTTT. It yields the protein CASSGTANEKLFF. This rearrangement joins TRBV9 to TRBJ1-4; D is perhaps TRBD1 (6 bases). This CDR3 has 13 residues. The V end was cut by 3 bases, the J end by 3 bases, with 6 bases between. Germline CDR1 SGDLS, CDR2 YYNGEE. Complete variable domain (other parts from reference TRBV9 and TRBJ1-4): DSGVTQTPKHLITATGQRVTLRCSPRSGDLSVYWYQQSLDQGLQFLIQYYNGEERAKGNILERFSAQQFPDLHSELNLSSLELGDSALYFCASSGTANEKLFFGSGTQLSVL.

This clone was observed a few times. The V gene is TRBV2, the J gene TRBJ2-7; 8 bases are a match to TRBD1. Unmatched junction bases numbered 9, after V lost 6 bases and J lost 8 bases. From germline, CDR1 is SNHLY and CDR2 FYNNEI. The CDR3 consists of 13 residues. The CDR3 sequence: CASSKGQAGQQYF. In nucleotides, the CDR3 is TGTGCCAGCAGCAAGGGACAGGCGGGGCAGCAGTACTTC.

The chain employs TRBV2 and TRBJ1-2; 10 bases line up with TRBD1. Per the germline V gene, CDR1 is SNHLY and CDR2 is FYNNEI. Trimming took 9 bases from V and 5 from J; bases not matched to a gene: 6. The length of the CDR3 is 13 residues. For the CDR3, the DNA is TGTGCCAGGGGACAGGGGAACTCTTATGGCTACACCTTC. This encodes CARGQGNSYGYTF. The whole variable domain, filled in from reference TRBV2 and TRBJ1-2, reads EPEVTQTPSHQVTQMGQEVILRCVPISNHLYFYWYRQILGQKVEFLVSFYNNEISEKSEIFDDQFSVERPDGSNFTLKIRSTKLEDSAMYFCARGQGNSYGYTFGSGTRLTVV.

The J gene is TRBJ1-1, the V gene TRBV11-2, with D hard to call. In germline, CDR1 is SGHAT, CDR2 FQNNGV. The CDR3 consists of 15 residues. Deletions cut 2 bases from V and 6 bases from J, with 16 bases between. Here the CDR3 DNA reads TGTGCCAGCAGCTTAAAATTTAAAGGGAGGCCTGAAGCTTTCTTT. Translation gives CASSLKFKGRPEAFF.

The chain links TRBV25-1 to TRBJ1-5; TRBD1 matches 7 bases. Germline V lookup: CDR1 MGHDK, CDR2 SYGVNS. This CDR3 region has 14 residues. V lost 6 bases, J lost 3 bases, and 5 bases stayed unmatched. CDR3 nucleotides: TGTGCCAGCAGGGAGACAGGGAACAATCAGCCCCAGCATTTT. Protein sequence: CASRETGNNQPQHF.